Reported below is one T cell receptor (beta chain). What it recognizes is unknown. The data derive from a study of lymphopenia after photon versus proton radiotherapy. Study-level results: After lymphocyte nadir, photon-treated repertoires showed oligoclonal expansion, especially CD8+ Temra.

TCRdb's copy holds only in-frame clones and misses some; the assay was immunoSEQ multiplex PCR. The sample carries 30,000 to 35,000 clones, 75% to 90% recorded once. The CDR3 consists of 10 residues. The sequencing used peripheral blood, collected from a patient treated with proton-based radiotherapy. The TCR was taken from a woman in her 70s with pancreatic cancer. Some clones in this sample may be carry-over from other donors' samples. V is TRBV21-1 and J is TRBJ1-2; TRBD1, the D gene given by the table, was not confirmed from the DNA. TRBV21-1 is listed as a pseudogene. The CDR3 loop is CASQGNGYTF. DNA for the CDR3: TGTGCCAGCCAGGGGAATGGCTACACCTTC.